The 22 T cell receptor beta chains presented below share a single source sample, sequenced in a study of graft-versus-host responses after intestinal transplantation. No antigens are known for them. Sequencing was performed with immunoSEQ multiplex PCR; in TCRdb, only in-frame clones are kept and a portion is missing. Counted here are about 99,000 clones, just under 95% occurring once; the ten biggest clones make up about 0.062%. The input for sequencing was unstimulated CD8+ T cells sorted from spleen or lymph node cells, taken before transplant. All receptors derive from a human donor who was the organ donor for an intestinal transplant.

The genes are TRBV6-1 and TRBJ2-1; possible D gene TRBD2, 5 bases. CDR3 length: 14 amino acids. CDR1 is MNHNS and CDR2 is SASEGT in the germline V gene. Deletions cut 3 bases from V and 4 bases from J, with 10 bases between. The CDR3 DNA reads TGTGCCAGCAGTGATTACGAGGGATACAATGAGCAGTTCTTC. It translates to CASSDYEGYNEQFF.

This clone has a handful of counts. V is TRBV29-1 and J is TRBJ1-1; no definite D call. Trimming cost V 3 bases and J 5 bases, with 7 bases left between them. The CDR3 is 11 residues long. Germline V gene lookup returns CDR1 SQVTM and CDR2 ANQGSEA. In nucleotides, the CDR3 is TGCAGCGTTGACGAGGGAACTGAAGCTTTCTTT. Protein: CSVDEGTEAFF.

J is TRBJ2-6 and V is TRBV5-1, with D maybe TRBD2 (6 bases). The germline gives CDR1 SGHRS, CDR2 YFSETQ. This CDR3 spans 19 amino acids. The V and J ends lost 3 bases and 0 bases respectively, with 19 bases between them. The CDR3 here is CASSWRVGVPSSGANVLTF. The CDR3 DNA follows: TGCGCCAGCAGCTGGAGGGTCGGAGTGCCAAGCTCTGGGGCCAACGTCCTGACTTTC.

V gene TRBV11-2 combines with J gene TRBJ1-2, with 9 bases fitting TRBD1. CDR3 length equals 17 residues. V lost 5 bases to trimming and J lost 3 bases; unmatched junction nucleotides: 13. The germline V gene encodes CDR1 SGHAT and CDR2 FQNNGV. The CDR3 reads CASSPWDRERGYYGYTF. In DNA, the CDR3 is TGTGCCAGCAGCCCGTGGGACAGGGAAAGGGGGTACTATGGCTACACCTTC.

This clone was seen a single time. The chain combines TRBV11-2 with TRBJ2-7; a possible D gene is TRBD1 (6 bases). This CDR3 has 15 amino acids. Looked up from germline, CDR1 is SGHAT and CDR2 is FQNNGV. V shed 4 bases and J shed 1 base, with 14 bases lying between them. CDR3 nucleotides: TGTGCCAGCAGCTCGATAAAGGGGGTTTCCTACGAGCAGTACTTC. Encoded protein: CASSSIKGVSYEQYF.

V and J are TRBV10-1 and TRBJ2-2, with 8 bases lining up with TRBD2. The CDR3 length is 16 residues. CDR1 is WNHNN, CDR2 SYGVQD, per germline (reference sequence). The V gene end was trimmed by 4 bases and the J gene end by 5 bases; junction bases not matched to a gene: 9. The CDR3, as DNA: TGCGCCAGCAGTGTCCGTTCTAGCGGGCTAACCGGGGAGCTGTTTTTT. It is translated as CASSVRSSGLTGELFF.

This clone turned up a few times. A junction boundary mismatches the germline segment, possibly from a read error. The chain links TRBV5-6 to TRBJ2-1; no firm D call. CDR3 length: 16 residues. Germline V gene sequence: CDR1 SGHDT, CDR2 YYEEEE. The CDR3 coding sequence is TGTGCCAGCAGATTGGGAAGTTGTTGCGATTACAATGAGCAGTTCTTC. Translating gives CASRLGSCCDYNEQFF.

The chain joins TRBV5-3 to TRBJ2-1; TRBD2 matches 7 bases. TRBV5-3 is known as an ORF, though its function is uncertain. V lost 4 bases to trimming and J lost 10 bases; unmatched junction nucleotides: 8. The CDR3 totals 13 residues. The CDR3 DNA sequence: TGTGCCAGAAGCGCCTTACTAGCGCTGGAGCAGTTCTTC. This codes for CARSALLALEQFF.

V and J are TRBV7-9 and TRBJ2-7; 7 nucleotides align to TRBD1. Trimming took 0 bases from V and 4 from J; bases not matched to a gene: 0. This CDR3 comprises 13 residues. CDR1 is SEHNR, CDR2 FQNEAQ, per germline (reference sequence). The CDR3 bases are TGTGCCAGCAGCTTAGCGGGACAGTACGAGCAGTACTTC. It translates to CASSLAGQYEQYF.

The V and J genes are TRBV2 and TRBJ2-5; D call uncertain. Trimming took 2 bases from V and 5 from J, leaving 6 bases between them. In germline, CDR1 is SNHLY, CDR2 FYNNEI. The CDR3 is 12 residues long. CDR3 sequence: CASSESEETQYF. As DNA, the CDR3 is TGTGCCAGCAGTGAAAGTGAGGAGACCCAGTACTTC.

The chain has TRBV12-5 and TRBJ1-5; 7 bases align to TRBD1. This CDR3 spans 14 amino acids. Germline V gene data show CDR1 as LGHNT and CDR2 as FRNRAP. After removal of 1 base from V and 6 bases from J, the junction contained 3 bases not matched to a gene. CDR3 nucleotide sequence: TGTGCTAGTGGTTTGGGACAGGGAATTCAGCCCCAGCATTTT. Its protein product is CASGLGQGIQPQHF.

J is TRBJ2-7 and V is TRBV2; TRBD1 matches 8 bases. The CDR3 consists of 13 residues. Germline-derived CDR1 and CDR2 are SNHLY and FYNNEI. The junction had 6 bases not matched to a gene; V was cut back by 6 bases and J by 5 bases. CDR3 nucleotide sequence: TGTGCCAGCAGGATGGACAGGGCCCACGAGCAGTACTTC. Amino acids: CASRMDRAHEQYF.

The chain joins TRBV7-9 to TRBJ1-2, with 10 bases fitting TRBD1. V lost 1 base to trimming and J lost 4 bases; unmatched junction nucleotides: 3. CDR1 is SEHNR, CDR2 FQNEAQ, per germline (reference sequence). The CDR3 consists of 15 residues. The DNA for the CDR3 is TGTGCCAGCAGCTTAGGGGGACAGGGGCGCTATGGCTACACCTTC. Its translation is CASSLGGQGRYGYTF.

V is TRBV25-1 and J is TRBJ1-2, with unresolved D. With 1 base removed from V and 9 bases from J, the gap between germline ends came to 15 bases. CDR1 MGHDK and CDR2 SYGVNS come from the germline V gene. CDR3 length equals 14 residues. The CDR3 loop is CASSEFSGSGSYTF. The CDR3 DNA sequence: TGTGCCAGCAGTGAATTCTCGGGAAGTGGAAGCTACACCTTC.

The genes are TRBV4-1 and TRBJ1-5, with TRBD1 matching 10 bases. Germline V gives CDR1 MGHRA, CDR2 YSYEKL. With V trimmed by 4 bases and J by 6 bases, 3 bases remained unmatched. The CDR3 sequence is 14 residues long. CDR3 bases: TGCGCCAGCAGCCCGGGACAGGGGCGTCAGCCCCAGCATTTT. As protein: CASSPGQGRQPQHF.

The chain uses TRBV5-1 and TRBJ2-1, with D possibly matching TRBD1 (6 bases). The CDR3 has 19 amino acids. In germline, CDR1 is SGHRS, CDR2 YFSETQ. Trimming took 4 bases from V and 6 from J, leaving 29 bases between them. CDR3 in DNA: TGCGCCAGCAGCGCCCTTCAGGACAGATTAAGCGGCGACCTCAATGAGCAGTTCTTC. Protein sequence: CASSALQDRLSGDLNEQFF.

The CDR3 DNA sequence: TGTGCCAGCAGCGGTACAGGGGGTTACGAGCAGTACTTC. Amino acids: CASSGTGGYEQYF. The chain carries TRBV6-1 and TRBJ2-7; 8 bases are shared with TRBD1. Germline CDR1 and CDR2: MNHNS and SASEGT. V lost 6 bases and J lost 4; bases outside the gene matches: 5. The CDR3 runs to 13 residues.

V and J are TRBV7-3 and TRBJ2-1; the match to TRBD2 covers 11 bases. The CDR3 runs to 18 residues. Germline V lookup: CDR1 SGHTA, CDR2 FQGTGA. The V segment lost 1 base and the J segment 4 bases; nucleotides outside the gene matches: 9. CDR3 in DNA: TGTGCCAGCAGCTTAATGGGGTTAGCTAGCGGGGGGTACAATGAGCAGTTCTTC. The encoded protein is CASSLMGLASGGYNEQFF.

The rearrangement links TRBV5-1 to TRBJ2-7; 11 positions match TRBD2. From germline, CDR1 is SGHRS and CDR2 YFSETQ. The CDR3 is made up of 12 amino acids. V lost 8 bases to trimming and J lost 6 bases; unmatched junction nucleotides: 4. The CDR3, as DNA: TGCGCCAGTACTAGCGGGAGCACCGAGCAGTACTTC. As protein: CASTSGSTEQYF.

This rearrangement joins TRBV4-1 to TRBJ1-6; D not certain. V was pared by 0 bases and J by 6 bases, with 9 bases between. The germline V gene has CDR1 MGHRA and CDR2 YSYEKL. This CDR3 is built from 15 residues. As DNA, the CDR3 is TGCGCCAGCAGCCAAGAACACAGAAGTAATTCACCCCTCCACTTT. Translated, it gives CASSQEHRSNSPLHF.

CDR3 in DNA: TGTGCCTGGAGTCCCCTGGGACTAGCGGAAAATGAGCAGTTCTTC. This encodes CAWSPLGLAENEQFF. This chain uses TRBV30 with TRBJ2-1; 11 bases align to TRBD2. The V gene's germline CDR1 is GTSNPN and CDR2 SVGIG (reference sequence). The V segment lost 2 bases and the J segment 7 bases; nucleotides outside the gene matches: 7. The CDR3 contains 15 residues. Together with reference TRBV30 and TRBJ2-1, the CDR3 gives the full variable domain: SQTIHQWPATLVQPVGSPLSLECTVEGTSNPNLYWYRQAAGRGLQLLFYSVGIGQISSEVPQNLSASRPQDRQFILSSKKLLLSDSGFYLCAWSPLGLAENEQFFGPGTRLTVL.

The chain combines TRBV27 with TRBJ2-5; 7 bases agree with TRBD1. Germline V lookup: CDR1 MNHEY, CDR2 SMNVEV (reference sequence). This CDR3 is 15 amino acids long. J gave up 3 bases and V 2 bases, and 6 bases lay outside the gene matches. In DNA, the CDR3 is TGTGCCAGCAGTTTACGGTGGGACAGAGAAGAGACCCAGTACTTC. Translation: CASSLRWDREETQYF.